The 9 T cell receptor beta chains in this list originate from one sample, sequenced in a study of CD8 T cells in ankylosing spondylitis. Via MiXCR, TCRdb re-called the 5' RACE reads, giving one row per CDR3 protein. The data hold 100,000 to 150,000 distinct CDR3 sequences, with around 9.3% observed a single time. The sample was blood, either unsorted or a sorted T cell fraction (not recorded which). These receptors were taken from a male donor with ankylosing spondylitis or in good health (not recorded which).

The sample holds many counts of this clonotype. The chain links TRBV5-1 to TRBJ1-1; D is unresolved. Germline CDR1 and CDR2: SGHRS and YFSETQ. Deletions cut 0 bases from V and 2 bases from J, with 8 bases between. This CDR3 has 14 residues. Here the CDR3 DNA reads TGCGCCAGCAGCTTGGCCACAGAAAACACTGAAGCTTTCTTT. Its protein is CASSLATENTEAFF.

The chain combines TRBV11-2 with TRBJ2-1, with 16 bases lining up with TRBD2. The CDR3 sequence is 19 residues long. The V segment lost 5 bases and the J segment 4 bases; nucleotides outside the gene matches: 11. CDR1 is SGHAT and CDR2 is FQNNGV in the germline V gene. As DNA, the CDR3 is TGTGCCAGCAGCGCATCCGGGACTAGCGGGAGGGCTTTATACAATGAGCAGTTCTTC. This translates into CASSASGTSGRALYNEQFF.

This clonotype was observed a handful of times. The genes are TRBV10-3 and TRBJ2-3; no definite D call. CDR1 is ENHRY, CDR2 SYGVKD, per germline. Trimming took 6 bases from V and 2 from J, leaving 3 bases between them. The CDR3 sequence is 11 residues long. The CDR3 reads CAIRDTDTQYF. CDR3 bases: TGTGCCATCAGAGACACAGATACGCAGTATTTT.

This clonotype has at least ten counts. The rearrangement links TRBV2 to TRBJ2-3; TRBD2 matches at 7 bases. The germline V gene encodes CDR1 SNHLY and CDR2 FYNNEI. The V segment lost 10 bases and the J segment 0 bases; nucleotides outside the gene matches: 7. This CDR3 region has 14 residues. The CDR3: CAIILAASTDTQYF. The CDR3 DNA reads TGTGCCATCATCCTAGCGGCTAGCACAGATACGCAGTATTTT.

This clonotype has ten or more counts. This chain joins TRBV15 and TRBJ2-7; D call uncertain. Germline CDR1 reads LNHNV; CDR2 reads YYDKDF (reference sequence). V was clipped by 0 bases and J by 2 bases, with 11 bases between them. The CDR3 totals 15 residues. The CDR3 DNA sequence: TGTGCCACCAGCAGAGATCGCAGCCATACCTACGAGCAGTACTTC. Translated: CATSRDRSHTYEQYF.

This clonotype was seen at least ten times. The J gene is TRBJ2-2, the V gene TRBV20-1, with 7 bases aligning to TRBD1. V dropped 0 bases and J dropped 0; count of bases not matched to a gene: 4. Germline V gene data show CDR1 as DFQATT and CDR2 as SNEGSKA (reference sequence). The CDR3 covers 16 residues. This chain's CDR3 is CSARDGDRANTGELFF. For the CDR3, the DNA is TGCAGTGCTAGAGATGGAGACAGGGCGAACACCGGGGAGCTGTTTTTT.

As concerns this clonotype: This sequence may be a read error, since a much larger clone differs from it by one base. The chain recombines TRBV30 with TRBJ1-4; D possibly corresponds to TRBD1 (6 bases). Germline values: CDR1 GTSNPN, CDR2 SVGIG (reference sequence). CDR3 length equals 14 residues. V was pared by 7 bases and J by 8 bases, with 20 bases between. The CDR3 nucleotides read TGTGCCTTGAGACCAAACAGGGTCGGCGAAAAACTGTTTTTT. Amino acids: CALRPNRVGEKLFF.

This clonotype came up a few times. The J gene is TRBJ2-5, the V gene TRBV7-8, with 8 positions matching TRBD1. The CDR3 covers 15 residues. Germline CDR1 reads SGHVS; CDR2 reads FQNEAQ. Germline trimming cut 5 bases from V and 8 bases from J; bases unmatched to any gene: 13. CDR3 in amino acids: CASSAIRDRFFTQYF. Written as DNA, the CDR3 is TGTGCCAGCAGCGCTATCCGGGACAGGTTCTTTACCCAGTACTTC.

The V call is TRBV20-1, the J call TRBJ2-2, with a weak D call TRBD1 (6 bases). The V end was cut by 5 bases, the J end by 3 bases, with 13 bases between. Germline V lookup: CDR1 DFQATT, CDR2 SNEGSKA (reference sequence). There are 14 residues in the CDR3. CDR3 coding DNA: TGCAGTGCTCAGGGGATAGGGGACACCGGGGAGCTGTTTTTT. Its translation: CSAQGIGDTGELFF.